These T cell receptor beta chains were read from a single sample in a study of T cell responses to AZD1222 COVID-19 vaccine. Libraries were prepared by immunoSEQ multiplex PCR; TCRdb keeps only in-frame clonotypes and omits some of them. The sample lists 20,000 to 30,000 clones; 80% to 90% were seen once. The material sequenced was peripheral blood, taken 28 days after the second AZD1222 dose. The receptors were gathered from an adult who received the AZD1222 COVID-19 vaccine. Both conserved end residues are part of each CDR3. D genes are given only for firm matches. Size values are once, few and many counts, or a class for expanded clones, and some rows have none.

clone_size | d_call | j_call | v_call | cdr3_nt | cdr3_aa
- | TRBD1 | TRBJ2-6 | TRBV5-4 | TGTGCCAGCAGCCGGACGGGACAGGGGGCCGGCGGGGCCAACGTCCTGACTTTC | CASSRTGQGAGGANVLTF
- | TRBD2 | TRBJ2-3 | TRBV11-1 | TGTGCCTCCCGCGGGAGGTTAGGCACAGATACGCAGTATTTT | CASRGRLGTDTQYF
once | TRBD1 | TRBJ2-2 | TRBV7-6 | TGTGCCCGACAGGGTACCGGGGAGCTGTTTTTT | CARQGTGELFF
- | TRBD1 | TRBJ1-5 | TRBV20-1 | TGCAGTGCTAGTCCCGGACAGGGCTATCAGCCCCAGCATTTT | CSASPGQGYQPQHF
- | TRBD1 | TRBJ2-2 | TRBV28 | TGTGCCAGCAAACAACAGGGGGCGCGCACCGGGGAGCTGTTTTTT | CASKQQGARTGELFF
- | - | TRBJ2-2 | TRBV20-1 | TGCAGTGCTAGTCGTTTGGGTAACACCGGGGAGCTGTTTTTT | CSASRLGNTGELFF
- | - | TRBJ2-7 | TRBV4-1 | TGCGCCAGCAGCCACCCCGGGAGGGGGCACGAGCAGTACTTC | CASSHPGRGHEQYF
- | - | TRBJ2-5 | TRBV13 | TGTGCCAGCAGCTTTGGGGTTACGGAGACCCAGTACTTC | CASSFGVTETQYF
- | TRBD1 | TRBJ1-2 | TRBV9 | TGTGCCAGCTCTAACCCGACAGGGAGCTATGGCTACACCTTC | CASSNPTGSYGYTF
- | TRBD2 | TRBJ2-1 | TRBV4-3 | TGCGCCAGCAGCCAACGAAGCGGGGGCACCTACAATGAGCAGTTCTTC | CASSQRSGGTYNEQFF
- | TRBD2 | TRBJ2-1 | TRBV4-3 | TGCGCCAGCAGCCACGCTGAAACTAGCGGGGGGGTAAATGAGCAGTTCTTC | CASSHAETSGGVNEQFF
- | - | TRBJ1-1 | TRBV29-1 | TGCAGCGTTAGATCAGGGGACTGGAACACTGAAGCTTTCTTT | CSVRSGDWNTEAFF
- | TRBD1 | TRBJ2-4 | TRBV4-2 | TGTGCCAGCAGCCATCGGACAGGAGAGAGGATAAACATTCAGTACTTC | CASSHRTGERINIQYF
few | - | TRBJ2-7 | TRBV27 | TGTGCCAGCAGTTTATCAGACAGTAGGAGCGAGCAGTACTTC | CASSLSDSRSEQYF
- | TRBD1 | TRBJ1-5 | TRBV6-1 | TGTGCCAGCAGTGAAGCGGACAGGGTGCCCAATCAGCCCCAGCATTTT | CASSEADRVPNQPQHF
few | - | TRBJ1-6 | TRBV28 | TGTGCCAGCAGCCTATCTACTGGGGTAGGCCTCTATAATTCACCCCTCCACTTT | CASSLSTGVGLYNSPLHF
- | - | TRBJ2-5 | TRBV19 | TGTGCCAGTAGTCGACATGGAGGTGGGGAGACCCAGTACTTC | CASSRHGGGETQYF
- | TRBD1 | TRBJ1-1 | TRBV5-1 | TGCGCCAGCAGCTGGGGGGCCGGACAGGGAGAAAGTGAAGCTTTCTTT | CASSWGAGQGESEAFF
- | - | TRBJ1-3 | TRBV7-2 | TGTGCCAGCAGCTTCCAACCTAACTCTGGAAACACCATATATTTT | CASSFQPNSGNTIYF
- | - | TRBJ2-7 | TRBV7-9 | TGTGCCAGCAGCTTAGGAACGTTCTACGAGCAGTACTTC | CASSLGTFYEQYF
- | - | TRBJ2-3 | TRBV11-2 | TGTGCCAGCAGCTTAGGGTACACCCATAGCACAGATACGCAGTATTTT | CASSLGYTHSTDTQYF
- | TRBD1 | TRBJ2-7 | TRBV7-9 | TGTGCCAGCAGCAACCGGGACAGAAATACCTACGAGCAGTACTTC | CASSNRDRNTYEQYF
few | - | TRBJ1-6 | TRBV3-1/TRBV3-2 | TGTGCCAGCAGCCAAGATTTGGTATACAGTGACTCCTATAATTCACCCCTCCACTTT | CASSQDLVYSDSYNSPLHF
- | TRBD1 | TRBJ2-5 | TRBV4-3 | TGCGCCAGCAGCCCCGGGACAGGGGAAGGGGAGACCCAGTACTTC | CASSPGTGEGETQYF
- | TRBD2 | TRBJ2-5 | TRBV3-1/TRBV3-2 | TGTGCCAGCAGCCAAGGCGGACTAGCGGGGGCCCGGGAGACCCAGTACTTC | CASSQGGLAGARETQYF